Sequencing of this T cell receptor (beta chain) was carried out in a study of blood T cell repertoires in COVID-19. In the study overall: Acute and convalescent COVID-19 samples came from the United States, Italy and Spain. In each case, the material was cDNA or gDNA derived from T cells, B-cell-depleted T cells, or PBMCs.

Source study methods: Amplified reference gene primers provided the basis for estimating nucleated cell counts. Only in-frame clones appear in the TCRdb table, and some are missing; sequencing was by immunoSEQ multiplex PCR. V and J calls and clone size are those listed in that table; D and trimming were worked out from the DNA. The table lists roughly 290,000 clones, about nine tenths of them singletons, with 12% in the top ten. The sequenced sample was peripheral blood. This sequence was found in a woman aged 55-70 years with acute or convalescent COVID-19.

The CDR3 spells CASSLRTADNEQFF. In nucleotides, the CDR3 is TGCGCCAGCAGCCTCCGGACTGCCGACAATGAGCAGTTCTTC. V is TRBV4-1 and J is TRBJ2-1; possible D gene TRBD2, 5 bases. The CDR3 is made up of 14 amino acids. V was pared by 4 bases and J by 5 bases, with 12 bases between. Germline CDR1 is MGHRA and CDR2 is YSYEKL.